This T cell receptor (beta chain) was sequenced during a study of chemoradiotherapy in HPV16-positive cancers. Study-level background: Candidate HPV-specific clones and shared TCR motifs came from a couple of HPV16-positive patients.

Sequencing was performed with immunoSEQ multiplex PCR; in TCRdb, only in-frame clones are kept and a portion is missing. The repertoire holds tens of thousands of clones, with about nine tenths as singletons. On this clone itself: Its antigen is not identified.

Per germline, CDR1 MDHEN and CDR2 SYDVKM. Trimming removed 2 bases at V and 6 bases at J, with 13 bases between. The CDR3 loop spans 15 amino acids. Findings and caveats of the study: Candidate HPV-specific clones and E7-related TCR motifs grew in tumor during treatment. HPV-responsive T-cell expansion during chemoradiotherapy was linked to improved recurrence-free survival in HPV16-positive patients.

Source: blood, taken from a patient who underwent chemoradiotherapy. This TCR came from a human donor with HPV-associated anogenital cancer. V usage is TRBV28 and J usage is TRBJ2-2; D call uncertain. Here the CDR3 reads CASSLHMVRAGELFF. The CDR3 bases are TGTGCCAGCAGTTTACACATGGTTAGGGCCGGGGAGCTGTTTTTT.